The next 10 T cell receptor beta chains were all read from a single sample in a study of blood T cells in healthy people across ages. Sample-barcoded 5' priming and a J-beta primer mix drove a second PCR of about 7 to 12 cycles. TCRdb ran MiXCR on the 5' RACE reads and lists one entry per CDR3 protein. Here the sample spans about 1 million distinct CDR3 sequences, 40% to 55% being singletons. The specimen was blood. These receptors all stem from a woman aged 60 to 75 in good health.

The chain has TRBV5-1 and TRBJ2-3, with 13 nucleotides matching TRBD2. J was trimmed by 4 bases and V by 4 bases; bases with no gene match: 6. The length of the CDR3 is 16 residues. Germline assignment: CDR1 SGHRS and CDR2 YFSETQ. Here the CDR3 DNA reads TGCGCCAGCAGCAAGGGGACTAGCGGGAAAGCAGATACGCAGTATTTT. This sequence encodes CASSKGTSGKADTQYF. The full variable domain, completed using reference TRBV5-1 and TRBJ2-3, is KAGVTQTPRYLIKTRGQQVTLSCSPISGHRSVSWYQQTPGQGLQFLFEYFSETQRNKGNFPGRFSGRQFSNSRSEMNVSTLELGDSALYLCASSKGTSGKADTQYFGPGTRLTVL.

The chain combines TRBV10-3 with TRBJ2-7; no clear D gene. The germline CDR1 and CDR2 sequences are ENHRY and SYGVKD. The length of the CDR3 is 11 residues. V gave up 8 bases and J gave up 7 bases, with 12 bases separating them. The CDR3 nucleotides are TGTGCCATCTCCAGAGACAATGAGCAGTACTTC. It specifies CAISRDNEQYF.

The chain combines TRBV6-6 with TRBJ2-5; 8 bases agree with TRBD1. The assigned J gene may be wrong: the sequence end matches TRBJ2-7 better. Germline V gene sequence: CDR1 MNHNY, CDR2 SVGAGI (reference sequence). The CDR3 loop spans 14 amino acids. The DNA of the CDR3 is TGTGCCAGCAGTTACCAGGGGGCGCAAAACGAGCAGTACTTC. It is translated as CASSYQGAQNEQYF.

Worth noting for this clonotype: The junction differs from germline at one of its ends, possibly a read error. The genes are TRBV6-5 and TRBJ2-7, with D perhaps TRBD2 (6 bases). CDR1 and CDR2 (germline): MNHEY, SVGAGI. The CDR3 runs to 13 residues. The CDR3 protein is CASSYSRGPYLYF. The CDR3 DNA reads as TGTGCCAGTAGTTACTCGCGGGGACCTTATCTGTACTTC.

The chain combines TRBV5-4 with TRBJ2-4; D not resolved. CDR1 is SGHNT and CDR2 is YYREEE in the germline V gene (reference sequence). The CDR3 covers 14 residues. V was pared by 4 bases and J by 4 bases, with 12 bases between. CDR3 residues: CASSLGWDKNIQYF. In DNA form, the CDR3 reads TGTGCCAGCAGCCTGGGGTGGGATAAAAACATTCAGTACTTC.

This chain links TRBV12-3 or TRBV12-4 with TRBJ1-1; the D is unclear. V lost 7 bases and J lost 1, with 10 bases in between. The CDR3 has 13 amino acids. CDR3 bases: TGTGCCAGCACCAAGGGCGGGAACACTGAAGCTTTCTTT. Translated: CASTKGGNTEAFF.

The V gene is TRBV12-3 or TRBV12-4, the J gene TRBJ2-7; D call uncertain. The J call is doubtful: the DNA matches TRBJ2-5 better. The CDR3 has 14 amino acids. The CDR3 DNA reads TGTGCCAGCAAAAAAGACGGAGTTCGGGAGACCCAGTACTTC. Translating it yields CASKKDGVRETQYF.

This chain links TRBV20-1 with TRBJ2-7; D could derive from TRBD1 or TRBD2 (5 bases each). The J call may be faulty, since TRBJ2-4 better matches the DNA end. The germline gives CDR1 DFQATT, CDR2 SNEGSKA (reference sequence). The CDR3 extends over 14 amino acids. The CDR3 DNA reads TGCAGTGCTAGAGAGGCTGGGGGTCGTAACATTCAGTACTTC. It yields the protein CSAREAGGRNIQYF.

CDR3 coding DNA: TGCGCCAGCCGAGACAGTAACAATGAGCAGTACTTC. It codes for CASRDSNNEQYF. The gene calls are TRBV5-1 and TRBJ2-5; perhaps TRBD1 as D (5 bases). CDR3 length equals 12 residues. CDR1 and CDR2 (germline): SGHRS, YFSETQ. Between the trimmed V and J ends, which lost 7 bases and 11 bases, there was a span of 18 bases.

About this clonotype: The germline gene is not matched at one end of the junction; a read error may be the cause. The chain is built from TRBV7-3 and TRBJ2-1; no clear D. The CDR3 runs 15 residues. CDR1 is SGHTA and CDR2 is FQGTGA in the germline V gene. CDR3 in DNA: TGTACCAGCAGCTTAAATAGGGCCTCCTACAATGAGCAGTTCTTC. The encoded protein is CTSSLNRASYNEQFF.